These 17 T cell receptor delta chains originate from one sample sequenced in a study of gamma delta lymphoproliferative disorders and STAT genes. PBMCs from patients and controls supplied the genomic DNA for sequencing. TCRdb reprocessed the multiplex PCR reads through CATT. The sample yields roughly 1,100 delta-chain clones, roughly 1.6% seen once. Sequenced: blood. The receptor source for this set is a human donor in good health.

By share, this clone counts as medium-sized. This probably arose from a read error, given a far larger clone one base away. This sequence joins TRDV1 and TRDJ1; TRDD3 aligns across 11 bases. Germline V gives CDR1 TSWWSYY, CDR2 QGS. The CDR3 totals 17 residues. CDR3 protein: CAPGTRLLILGDRALIF. Written as DNA, the CDR3 is TGTGCTCCTGGGACTCGCTTGCTTATACTGGGGGATAGGGCACTCATCTTT.

This clone was detected a few times. The protein that TCRdb holds for this DNA derives from a much larger clone and differs from the translated DNA at residue 10, which likely indicates a read error; the protein shown here is translated from the DNA. The chain joins TRDV1 to TRDJ1; TRDD3 matches at 8 bases. This CDR3 comprises 21 residues. The V segment lost 2 bases and the J segment 2 bases; nucleotides outside the gene matches: 22. The germline V gene encodes CDR1 TSWWSYY and CDR2 QGS. The CDR3 protein is CALGEGLLRIGGSRGTDKLIF. The CDR3 region has the DNA TGTGCTCTTGGGGAAGGTCTCCTACGTATTGGGGGATCCCGGGGGACCGATAAACTCATCTTT.

This clone occurred a few times. A far larger clone is just one base off, so this is likely a read error. The sample contains more than one DNA sequence encoding this CDR3. The J gene is TRDJ1, the V gene TRDV2, with TRDD3 identical over 8 bases. This CDR3 contains 19 residues. Germline loops: CDR1 GEAIGNYY, CDR2 EKD. The CDR3, as DNA: TGTGCCTGTGACACCTTCCCCACTAGGGGGATAGTGGGGTCCGATAAACTCATTTTT. Residues: CACDTFPTRGIVGSDKLIF.

This clone occurred a few times. It is likely a read error: a sequence one base away is far more abundant. The same CDR3 can be traced to other DNA sequences in this sample. This chain uses TRDV2 with TRDJ3; possibly TRDD3 for D (5 bases). CDR1 GEAIGNYY and CDR2 EKD come from the germline V gene. There are 22 residues in the CDR3. CDR3 coding DNA: TGTGCCTGTGACACCATCCGGGGGCTCCCCCGAGTAGGCTCCTGGGATACCCGACAGATGTTTTTC. Amino acids: CACDTIRGLPRVGSWDTRQMFF.

Ten or more counts support this clone. The mismatch at residue 11 between this DNA's translation and the TCRdb protein of a much larger clone likely reflects a read error; the protein shown is translated from the DNA. J is TRDJ1 and V is TRDV2, with D maybe TRDD3 (5 bases). The CDR3 sequence is 23 residues long. Trimming took off 1 base at V and 0 bases at J, with 35 bases between the two ends. CDR1 and CDR2 from the germline V gene are GEAIGNYY and EKD. The CDR3 sequence is CACDTRGAITRGARPPNTDKLIF. CDR3 in DNA: TGTGCCTGTGACACACGTGGGGCAATTACTAGGGGAGCCAGGCCCCCAAACACCGATAAACTCATCTTT.

A remark on this clone: The protein given by TCRdb reflects a much larger clone and differs at residue 10 from this DNA's translation, likely from a read error; the protein shown is the DNA's translation. The chain recombines TRDV1 with TRDJ1; 7 bases fit TRDD3. From germline, CDR1 is TSWWSYY and CDR2 QGS. The ends lost 0 bases at V and 0 bases at J; junction bases unmatched: 7. The length of the CDR3 is 17 residues. The CDR3 DNA reads as TGTGCTCTTGGGGAACTATGGGGGACCCTTTACACCGATAAACTCATCTTT. It yields the protein CALGELWGTLYTDKLIF.

This clone was counted only a few times. This likely reflects a read error, since a far larger clone is one base away. At the DNA level, this CDR3 is encoded by other sequences in the same sample as well. This chain links TRDV2 with TRDJ1; the D gene is possibly TRDD3 (6 bases). Germline V gene lookup returns CDR1 GEAIGNYY and CDR2 EKD. This CDR3 comprises 15 residues. Trimming shortened V by 3 bases and J by 0 bases, and 13 bases separated the two germline ends. The CDR3 protein is CACDSVLGDTDKLIF. Written as DNA, the CDR3 is TGTGCCTGTGACTCTGTACTGGGAGACACCGATAAACTCATCTTT.

This clone was counted only a few times. This DNA's translation and the protein TCRdb lists, from a much larger clone, do not match at residue 5, likely due to a read error; the protein shown is translated from the DNA. This chain joins TRDV1 and TRDJ1; 9 nucleotides agree with TRDD3. The V segment lost 4 bases and the J segment 0 bases; nucleotides outside the gene matches: 21. The CDR3 loop spans 21 amino acids. The germline CDR1 and CDR2 sequences are TSWWSYY and QGS. The CDR3: CALGGDDLSPYWGTYTDKLIF. DNA of the CDR3: TGTGCTCTTGGGGGAGATGACCTCTCGCCTTACTGGGGGACCTACACCGATAAACTCATCTTT.

The table lists this clone with many counts. This sequence is one base from a far larger clone and is likely a read error. V and J are TRDV2 and TRDJ1; 8 bases align to TRDD3. This CDR3 is 19 amino acids long. V trimming: 3 bases; J trimming: 3 bases; junction bases outside the gene matches: 20. The V gene's germline CDR1 is GEAIGNYY and CDR2 EKD. CDR3: CACDAFPTRGIVGSDKLIF. In DNA form, the CDR3 reads TGTGCCTGTGACGCCTTCCCCACTAGGGGGATAGTGGGGTCCGATAAACTCATCTTT.

No V gene was called, though TRDJ1 was called as the J gene; TRDD3 is the table's D call, not checked against the DNA. CDR3 size: 18 residues. Written as DNA, the CDR3 is TGTGCTCTTGGGGAACTCGGGGGGACAATTCCCGACACCGATAAACTCATCTTT. Its translation: CALGELGGTIPDTDKLIF.

This clone is judged hyperexpanded. The sample carries other DNA sequences with the same CDR3. The chain recombines TRDV1 with TRDJ1, with D possibly TRDD3 on 5 matching bases. V dropped 4 bases and J dropped 3 bases, with 24 bases sitting between them. Germline V gene data show CDR1 as TSWWSYY and CDR2 as QGS. The CDR3 is 18 amino acids. CDR3 residues: CALGGLYPGAEYSDKLIF. The CDR3 nucleotides are TGTGCTCTTGGGGGACTATATCCGGGGGCCGAGTATTCCGATAAACTCATCTTT.

This clone has ten or more counts. The protein TCRdb gives is from a much larger clone and does not agree with this DNA's translation at residue 18, likely a read error; the protein shown here comes from the DNA. The CDR3 DNA sequence: TGTGCCTGTGACACACGTGGGGCAATTACTGGGGGAGCCAGGCCCCCAAACATCGATAAACTCATCTTT. Translating gives CACDTRGAITGGARPPNIDKLIF. The chain uses TRDV2 and TRDJ1; TRDD3 matches 9 bases. CDR1 is GEAIGNYY, CDR2 EKD, per germline. This CDR3 is 23 amino acids long. The V segment lost 1 base and the J segment 4 bases; nucleotides outside the gene matches: 30.

This clone was seen at least ten times. A far larger clone is just one base off, so this is likely a read error. Other DNA sequences from this sample encode an identical CDR3 as well. This chain joins TRDV2 and TRDJ1; 9 bases are a match to TRDD3. The CDR3 has 23 residues. Germline V gene lookup returns CDR1 GEAIGNYY and CDR2 EKD. This CDR3 reads CACDTRGAITGGARPPNTDKLIF. The CDR3 DNA is TGTGCTTGTGACACACGTGGGGCAATTACTGGGGGAGCCAGGCCCCCAAACACCGATAAACTCATCTTT.

This clone qualifies as large. At the DNA level, this CDR3 is encoded by other sequences in the same sample as well. This chain joins TRDV2 and TRDJ1; 10 nucleotides agree with TRDD3. J was trimmed by 0 bases and V by 1 base; bases with no gene match: 16. This CDR3 region has 20 residues. CDR1 GEAIGNYY and CDR2 EKD come from the germline V gene. The CDR3 sequence: CACDTIEILGDPKYTDKLIF. The CDR3 coding sequence is TGTGCCTGTGACACTATTGAAATACTGGGGGATCCTAAGTACACCGATAAACTCATCTTT.

This clone came up a few times. The protein recorded in TCRdb matches a much larger clone and deviates from this DNA's translation at residue 18, suggesting a read error; the protein here is obtained by translating the DNA. The J gene is TRDJ1, the V gene TRDV1; 9 bases align to TRDD2. V shed 4 bases and J 13 bases; nucleotides not matched to a gene: 31. Germline CDR1 is TSWWSYY and CDR2 is QGS. The CDR3 spans 20 residues. CDR3 region: CALGGPHPSYVGRSYRGHIF. CDR3 DNA sequence: TGTGCTCTTGGGGGCCCACATCCTTCCTACGTGGGGAGGTCGTACCGGGGACACATCTTT.

There are a few counts of this clone. The protein in TCRdb stems from a much larger clone and differs at residue 16 from this DNA's translation, likely a read error; here the protein is translated from the DNA. The chain combines TRDV2 with TRDJ1; 9 nucleotides align to TRDD3. The CDR3 consists of 23 residues. Per the germline V gene, CDR1 is GEAIGNYY and CDR2 is EKD. J gave up 0 bases and V 1 base, and 26 bases lay outside the gene matches. The CDR3 protein is CACDTRGAITGGARPTNTDKLIF. CDR3 bases: TGTGCCTGTGACACACGTGGGGCAATTACTGGGGGAGCCAGGCCCACAAACACCGATAAACTCATCTTT.

This clone was seen a handful of times. TCRdb has a much larger clone's protein, which differs at residue 18 from the translation of this DNA, likely because of a read error; what is shown is the protein translated from the DNA. The chain joins TRDV1 to TRDJ1, with 9 bases identical to TRDD2. Germline V gene lookup returns CDR1 TSWWSYY and CDR2 QGS. The V and J ends lost 4 bases and 13 bases, in that order; junction bases with no gene match: 31. CDR3 size: 20 residues. CDR3 amino acids: CALGGPHPSYVGRSYRGPIF. The CDR3 bases are TGTGCTCTTGGGGGCCCACATCCTTCCTACGTGGGGAGGTCGTACCGGGGACCCATCTTT.